This is a list of T cell receptor beta chains from one sample in a study of Ad26.COV2.S vaccination and SARS-CoV-2 variants. Sequenced by immunoSEQ multiplex PCR; TCRdb stores in-frame clones only, minus some. Of roughly 410,000 clones listed, about four fifths are singletons. The starting material was peripheral blood, obtained in a trial of Ad26.COV2.S vaccine versus placebo. The source is a person aged 18-65 years who received the Ad26.COV2.S COVID-19 vaccine or a placebo. Each CDR3 is given with its conserved first and last residue. A D gene is named only where the DNA matches it firmly. Some rows mark clone size as missing; the rest say once, few, many or name a class of expanded clone.

cdr3_aa: CASSRLAGGTGELFF; cdr3_nt: TGTGCCAGCAGCAGACTAGCGGGGGGCACCGGGGAGCTGTTTTTT; v_call: TRBV6-5; j_call: TRBJ2-2; d_call: TRBD2; clone_size: -; cdr3_length: 15
cdr3_aa: CAWSGWLGGNEQFF; cdr3_nt: TGTGCCTGGAGTGGGTGGCTGGGGGGCAATGAGCAGTTCTTC; v_call: TRBV30; j_call: TRBJ2-1; d_call: -; clone_size: few; cdr3_length: 14
cdr3_aa: CASSPFPPRGSGELFF; cdr3_nt: TGCGCCAGCAGCCCCTTCCCCCCGCGGGGGAGCGGGGAGCTGTTTTTT; v_call: TRBV5-1; j_call: TRBJ2-2; d_call: TRBD2; clone_size: -; cdr3_length: 16
cdr3_aa: CASSKGRKTGEGVKLFF; cdr3_nt: TGTGCCAGCAGCAAAGGTAGGAAGACAGGAGAGGGGGTAAAACTGTTTTTT; v_call: TRBV21-1; j_call: TRBJ1-4; d_call: -; clone_size: -; cdr3_length: 17
cdr3_aa: CASMTLRSNTEAFF; cdr3_nt: TGTGCCAGCATGACCCTACGGTCGAACACTGAAGCTTTCTTT; v_call: TRBV2; j_call: TRBJ1-1; d_call: -; clone_size: -; cdr3_length: 14
cdr3_aa: CASSWSGGYNEQFF; cdr3_nt: TGTGCCAGCAGTTGGTCAGGGGGCTACAATGAGCAGTTCTTC; v_call: TRBV27; j_call: TRBJ2-1; d_call: TRBD1; clone_size: -; cdr3_length: 14
cdr3_aa: CASSDALAGPAHEQYF; cdr3_nt: TGTGCCAGCAGTGACGCCCTAGCGGGTCCGGCCCACGAGCAGTACTTC; v_call: TRBV6-1; j_call: TRBJ2-7; d_call: TRBD2; clone_size: -; cdr3_length: 16
cdr3_aa: CASREGTGPGYTF; cdr3_nt: TGTGCCAGCAGGGAGGGGACAGGGCCTGGCTACACCTTC; v_call: TRBV2; j_call: TRBJ1-2; d_call: TRBD1; clone_size: -; cdr3_length: 13
cdr3_aa: CSVARGKELGYTF; cdr3_nt: TGCAGCGTTGCCAGGGGGAAGGAGCTGGGCTACACCTTC; v_call: TRBV29-1; j_call: TRBJ1-2; d_call: TRBD1; clone_size: -; cdr3_length: 13
cdr3_aa: CASSELRRTGMGNTIYF; cdr3_nt: TGTGCCAGCAGTGAACTTAGGAGGACAGGGATGGGAAACACCATATATTTT; v_call: TRBV2; j_call: TRBJ1-3; d_call: TRBD1; clone_size: -; cdr3_length: 17
cdr3_aa: CASSIFGGGAYNEQFF; cdr3_nt: TGTGCCAGTAGTATTTTCGGGGGTGGGGCTTACAATGAGCAGTTCTTC; v_call: TRBV19; j_call: TRBJ2-1; d_call: -; clone_size: once; cdr3_length: 16
cdr3_aa: CASSLLGEQFF; cdr3_nt: TGTGCCAGCAGCTTGTTGGGCGAGCAGTTCTTC; v_call: TRBV5-4; j_call: TRBJ2-1; d_call: -; clone_size: -; cdr3_length: 11
cdr3_aa: CSAWTEVAFF; cdr3_nt: TGCAGTGCTTGGACAGAGGTAGCTTTCTTT; v_call: TRBV20-1; j_call: TRBJ1-1; d_call: -; clone_size: -; cdr3_length: 10
cdr3_aa: CASAGQSDTQYF; cdr3_nt: TGTGCCAGTGCGGGACAATCAGATACGCAGTATTTT; v_call: TRBV19; j_call: TRBJ2-3; d_call: -; clone_size: -; cdr3_length: 12
cdr3_aa: CASRAGAGTGELFF; cdr3_nt: TGCGCCAGCAGGGCAGGGGCCGGCACCGGGGAGCTGTTTTTT; v_call: TRBV5-1; j_call: TRBJ2-2; d_call: -; clone_size: -; cdr3_length: 14
cdr3_aa: CASSPTGLAGPDTQYF; cdr3_nt: TGCGCCAGCAGTCCCACGGGACTAGCAGGCCCAGATACGCAGTATTTT; v_call: TRBV23-1; j_call: TRBJ2-3; d_call: TRBD2; clone_size: -; cdr3_length: 16
cdr3_aa: CASSPSYYTGANVLTF; cdr3_nt: TGTGCCAGCAGCCCATCCTACTATACTGGGGCCAACGTCCTGACTTTC; v_call: TRBV7-3; j_call: TRBJ2-6; d_call: -; clone_size: once; cdr3_length: 16
cdr3_aa: CASSPFFAGGDTDTQYF; cdr3_nt: TGCGCCAGCAGCCCCTTTTTTGCGGGGGGAGACACAGATACGCAGTATTTT; v_call: TRBV5-1; j_call: TRBJ2-3; d_call: TRBD2; clone_size: -; cdr3_length: 17
cdr3_aa: CASSPGLAGGQNEQYF; cdr3_nt: TGTGCCAGCAGTCCGGGACTAGCGGGAGGGCAGAACGAGCAGTACTTC; v_call: TRBV28; j_call: TRBJ2-7; d_call: TRBD2; clone_size: -; cdr3_length: 16
cdr3_aa: CASSPDNEQFF; cdr3_nt: TGTGCCAGCAGCCCAGACAATGAGCAGTTCTTC; v_call: TRBV7-2; j_call: TRBJ2-1; d_call: -; clone_size: -; cdr3_length: 11
cdr3_aa: CASSPGGALETQYF; cdr3_nt: TGTGCCAGCAGCCCCGGGGGGGCCTTGGAGACCCAGTACTTC; v_call: TRBV7-2; j_call: TRBJ2-5; d_call: TRBD2; clone_size: -; cdr3_length: 14
cdr3_aa: CASSFLAGGPAEQFF; cdr3_nt: TGCGCCAGCAGCTTCCTAGCGGGAGGGCCTGCTGAGCAGTTCTTC; v_call: TRBV5-1; j_call: TRBJ2-1; d_call: TRBD2; clone_size: many; cdr3_length: 15
cdr3_aa: CASARQESSGNTIYF; cdr3_nt: TGTGCCAGCGCGAGACAGGAGAGCTCTGGAAACACCATATATTTT; v_call: TRBV2; j_call: TRBJ1-3; d_call: -; clone_size: few; cdr3_length: 15
cdr3_aa: CASSLTGGLLYEQYF; cdr3_nt: TGCGCCAGCAGCTTAACAGGGGGATTGCTCTACGAGCAGTACTTC; v_call: TRBV4-1; j_call: TRBJ2-7; d_call: TRBD1; clone_size: -; cdr3_length: 15
cdr3_aa: CASSQARTSGWEGFGTQYF; cdr3_nt: TGTGCCAGCAGCCAAGCCCGGACTAGCGGGTGGGAAGGGTTTGGGACCCAGTACTTC; v_call: TRBV3-1/TRBV3-2; j_call: TRBJ2-5; d_call: TRBD2; clone_size: -; cdr3_length: 19
cdr3_aa: CASSVTSGGDTQYF; cdr3_nt: TGTGCCAGCAGCGTAACTAGCGGGGGGGATACGCAGTATTTT; v_call: TRBV9; j_call: TRBJ2-3; d_call: TRBD2; clone_size: -; cdr3_length: 14
cdr3_aa: CATSDSHRGFEQYF; cdr3_nt: TGTGCCACCAGTGATTCCCACAGGGGGTTCGAGCAGTACTTC; v_call: TRBV24-1; j_call: TRBJ2-7; d_call: TRBD1; clone_size: -; cdr3_length: 14
cdr3_aa: CASGNTGELFF; cdr3_nt: TGTGCCAGCGGGAACACCGGGGAGCTGTTTTTT; v_call: TRBV6-5; j_call: TRBJ2-2; d_call: -; clone_size: -; cdr3_length: 11
cdr3_aa: CASSPTTGYEQYF; cdr3_nt: TGTGCCAGCAGCCCCACGACCGGGTACGAGCAGTACTTC; v_call: TRBV7-6; j_call: TRBJ2-7; d_call: -; clone_size: -; cdr3_length: 13
cdr3_aa: CAISPGTGTNTEAFF; cdr3_nt: TGTGCCATCAGCCCCGGGACAGGAACGAACACTGAAGCTTTCTTT; v_call: TRBV10-3; j_call: TRBJ1-1; d_call: TRBD1; clone_size: -; cdr3_length: 15
cdr3_aa: CASSLGLGMEEQFF; cdr3_nt: TGTGCCAGCAGCCTGGGACTAGGGATGGAAGAGCAGTTCTTC; v_call: TRBV14; j_call: TRBJ2-1; d_call: TRBD2; clone_size: -; cdr3_length: 14
cdr3_aa: CASRARDYGYTF; cdr3_nt: TGTGCCAGCAGGGCCAGGGACTATGGCTACACCTTC; v_call: TRBV13; j_call: TRBJ1-2; d_call: -; clone_size: -; cdr3_length: 12
cdr3_aa: CASSPGLAGAAEQFF; cdr3_nt: TGTGCCAGCAGTCCCGGACTAGCGGGAGCGGCTGAGCAGTTCTTC; v_call: TRBV28; j_call: TRBJ2-1; d_call: TRBD2; clone_size: -; cdr3_length: 15
cdr3_aa: CASSQPGTALNTEAFF; cdr3_nt: TGCGCCAGCAGCCAACCCGGGACAGCTCTGAACACTGAAGCTTTCTTT; v_call: TRBV4-1; j_call: TRBJ1-1; d_call: TRBD1; clone_size: -; cdr3_length: 16
cdr3_aa: CASSPGLAGGVGTDTQYF; cdr3_nt: TGTGCCAGCAGCCCCGGACTAGCGGGAGGGGTGGGCACAGATACGCAGTATTTT; v_call: TRBV13; j_call: TRBJ2-3; d_call: TRBD2; clone_size: -; cdr3_length: 18
cdr3_aa: CASSEPYSGRAYNEQFF; cdr3_nt: TGTGCCAGCAGTGAACCTTATAGCGGGAGGGCCTACAATGAGCAGTTCTTC; v_call: TRBV6-1; j_call: TRBJ2-1; d_call: TRBD2; clone_size: -; cdr3_length: 17
cdr3_aa: CASSYSERRGYEQYF; cdr3_nt: TGTGCCAGCAGTTACAGTGAGCGGCGGGGGTACGAGCAGTACTTC; v_call: TRBV6-2/TRBV6-3; j_call: TRBJ2-7; d_call: TRBD2; clone_size: -; cdr3_length: 15
cdr3_aa: CASSVAGGTYEQYF; cdr3_nt: TGTGCCAGCAGCGTAGCGGGGGGAACCTACGAGCAGTACTTC; v_call: TRBV9; j_call: TRBJ2-7; d_call: TRBD2; clone_size: -; cdr3_length: 14